These 23 T cell receptor beta chains were all obtained from the same sample, sequenced in a study of CD8+ T cells in alopecia areata. Reverse transcribed after extraction, RNA yielded cDNA as the sequencing template. The repertoire was sequenced with immunoSEQ multiplex PCR; TCRdb's copy has only in-frame clones and lacks some. This sample has about 20,000 clones; more than 60% occur once, and the top ten carry roughly 6.4%. Peripheral blood and lesional scalp punch biopsies came from alopecia areata patients. Sample: skin, taken at week 0. Every receptor here comes from a human donor with alopecia areata.

V usage is TRBV27 and J usage is TRBJ2-7; TRBD2 matches at 8 bases. V was pared by 5 bases and J by 0 bases, with 15 bases of the junction left unmatched. The CDR3 runs to 18 residues. Germline V lookup: CDR1 MNHEY, CDR2 SMNVEV (reference sequence). The CDR3 loop is CASSQRLSASGPSYEQYF. The CDR3 DNA reads as TGTGCCAGCAGTCAAAGACTTTCCGCTAGCGGGCCCTCCTACGAGCAGTACTTC.

V usage is TRBV5-4 and J usage is TRBJ2-7; D may correspond to TRBD1 or TRBD2 (5 bases each). Germline assignment: CDR1 SGHNT and CDR2 YYREEE (reference sequence). The CDR3 has 15 residues. Trimming shortened V by 4 bases and J by 1 base, and 15 bases separated the two germline ends. CDR3 nucleotides: TGTGCCAGCAGCCACTCCGGGACGGTGTCCTACGAGCAGTACTTC. Its protein product is CASSHSGTVSYEQYF.

The V call is TRBV4-1, the J call TRBJ1-6; TRBD1 might be the D (6 bases). The germline V gene encodes CDR1 MGHRA and CDR2 YSYEKL. Trimming left V 2 bases short and J 10 bases short, with 18 bases between. This CDR3 has 16 amino acids. The CDR3 spells CASSQQGQPAWSPLHF. The CDR3, as DNA: TGCGCCAGCAGCCAACAAGGACAGCCGGCTTGGTCACCCCTCCACTTT.

This clone appeared a few times. The same CDR3 can be traced to other DNA sequences in this sample. The rearrangement uses TRBV4-3 and TRBJ2-7, with 8 bases lining up with TRBD1. The length of the CDR3 is 14 residues. The ends lost 4 bases at V and 4 bases at J; junction bases unmatched: 6. Germline assignment: CDR1 LGHNA and CDR2 YSLEER. In DNA, the CDR3 is TGCGCCAGCAGCCGCGGACAGGGAAGGTACGAGCAGTACTTC. This translates into CASSRGQGRYEQYF.

This chain joins TRBV5-4 and TRBJ1-1; 7 bases map to TRBD1. The CDR3 has 15 amino acids. V lost 4 bases to trimming and J lost 5 bases; unmatched junction nucleotides: 11. Germline CDR1 reads SGHNT; CDR2 reads YYREEE (reference sequence). This chain's CDR3 is CASSVTGAAGTEAFF. The CDR3 region has the DNA TGTGCCAGCAGCGTTACAGGGGCGGCTGGTACTGAAGCTTTCTTT. Supplemented by reference TRBV5-4 and TRBJ1-1, the full variable domain reads ETGVTQSPTHLIKTRGQQVTLRCSSQSGHNTVSWYQQALGQGPQFIFQYYREEENGRGNFPPRFSGLQFPNYSSELNVNALELDDSALYLCASSVTGAAGTEAFFGQGTRLTVV.

J is TRBJ1-6 and V is TRBV19, with 7 bases lining up with TRBD1. From germline, CDR1 is LNHDA and CDR2 SQIVND (reference sequence). This CDR3 comprises 15 residues. J lost 5 bases, V lost 5 bases, and 6 bases had no gene match. The CDR3 loop is CASSADRFHNSPLHF. Here the CDR3 DNA reads TGTGCCAGTAGTGCGGACAGGTTTCATAATTCACCCCTCCACTTT. Variable domain in full (rest from reference TRBV19 and TRBJ1-6): DGGITQSPKYLFRKEGQNVTLSCEQNLNHDAMYWYRQDPGQGLRLIYYSQIVNDFQKGDIAEGYSVSREKKESFPLTVTSAQKNPTAFYLCASSADRFHNSPLHFGNGTRLTVT.

The chain uses TRBV6-5 and TRBJ1-5; D unresolved. The ends were cut back, 0 bases at V and 0 bases at J, with 3 bases in the middle. The CDR3 sequence is 14 residues long. The germline CDR1 and CDR2 sequences are MNHEY and SVGAGI. The CDR3 DNA is TGTGCCAGCAGTTACTCGAGTAGCAATCAGCCCCAGCATTTT. Amino acids: CASSYSSSNQPQHF.

This clone was counted only a few times. The rearrangement links TRBV5-6 to TRBJ1-6; D is undetermined. The germline V and J ends were trimmed by 1 base and 0 bases, with 11 bases remaining between them. Germline CDR1 reads SGHDT; CDR2 reads YYEEEE. This CDR3 region has 17 residues. In nucleotides, the CDR3 is TGTGCCAGCAGCTTGTATAGGGAAAGCTCCTATAATTCACCCCTCCACTTT. It yields the protein CASSLYRESSYNSPLHF.

This clone was picked up a small number of times. This sequence joins TRBV7-8 and TRBJ1-1; D remains ambiguous. From germline, CDR1 is SGHVS and CDR2 FQNEAQ. This CDR3 region has 16 residues. V was clipped by 4 bases and J by 1 base, with 16 bases between them. CDR3 amino acids: CASSYNVRSTNTEAFF. DNA of the CDR3: TGTGCCAGCAGCTATAATGTCAGGTCCACGAACACTGAAGCTTTCTTT.

The chain uses TRBV4-3 and TRBJ1-5; D unclear. Trimming cost V 0 bases and J 6 bases, with 6 bases left between them. CDR1 is LGHNA and CDR2 is YSLEER in the germline V gene. This CDR3 has 13 residues. The CDR3 here is CASSQELGQPQHF. CDR3 nucleotide sequence: TGCGCCAGCAGCCAAGAATTGGGTCAGCCCCAGCATTTT.

This chain links TRBV4-1 with TRBJ1-6; D uncertain. This CDR3 has 14 residues. Germline CDR1 reads MGHRA; CDR2 reads YSYEKL. The V end was cut by 0 bases, the J end by 8 bases, with 8 bases between. The CDR3 region has the DNA TGCGCCAGCAGCCAAGAAGGCGGTTATTCACCCCTCCACTTT. It yields the protein CASSQEGGYSPLHF.

The chain has TRBV7-9 and TRBJ1-2, with D possibly TRBD1 on 6 matching bases. V was trimmed by 5 bases and J by 2 bases, leaving 15 bases between them. CDR1 is SEHNR and CDR2 is FQNEAQ in the germline V gene (reference sequence). This CDR3 is 15 amino acids long. The CDR3 nucleotides are TGTGCCAGCAGCACCTTTCGGGGGGCGAACTATGGCTACACCTTC. Protein: CASSTFRGANYGYTF.

The chain uses TRBV28 and TRBJ2-7; 8 nucleotides match TRBD1. The junction had 3 bases not matched to a gene; V was cut back by 5 bases and J by 3 bases. Germline CDR1 MDHEN, CDR2 SYDVKM. CDR3 length: 13 residues. The CDR3 protein is CASSTGQGYEQYF. DNA of the CDR3: TGTGCCAGCAGTACCGGACAGGGCTACGAGCAGTACTTC.

The rearrangement joins TRBV2 to TRBJ2-3; unclear D gene. Germline V CDR1 and CDR2: SNHLY, FYNNEI. The CDR3 has 13 residues. V lost 6 bases, J lost 0 bases, and 7 bases lay in between. The CDR3 sequence is CASRESSTDTQYF. In DNA form, the CDR3 reads TGTGCCAGCAGGGAATCTAGCACAGATACGCAGTATTTT. The full variable domain, its missing parts supplied by reference TRBV2 and TRBJ2-3, is EPEVTQTPSHQVTQMGQEVILRCVPISNHLYFYWYRQILGQKVEFLVSFYNNEISEKSEIFDDQFSVERPDGSNFTLKIRSTKLEDSAMYFCASRESSTDTQYFGPGTRLTVL.

The rearrangement links TRBV7-8 to TRBJ1-1; D may be TRBD1 (6 bases). The CDR3 contains 15 residues. Trimming pared 3 bases from V and 0 bases from J, leaving 11 bases between. Germline CDR1 is SGHVS and CDR2 is FQNEAQ. As DNA, the CDR3 is TGTGCCAGCAGCTTGTTAGGGGGGATGAACACTGAAGCTTTCTTT. Its translation: CASSLLGGMNTEAFF.

This clone counts as medium-sized. The rearrangement uses TRBV5-1 and TRBJ1-4, with D perhaps TRBD1 (5 bases). Germline V gene data show CDR1 as SGHRS and CDR2 as YFSETQ. The CDR3 is 14 amino acids. Trimming removed 5 bases from V and 8 bases from J, with 16 bases in between. The CDR3 DNA reads TGCGCCAGCAGTTCGAGGGGCGTGGACGAAAAACTGTTTTTT. Translation gives CASSSRGVDEKLFF.

The rearrangement uses TRBV6-1 and TRBJ2-3; unclear D gene. This CDR3 contains 14 residues. Trimming pared 2 bases from V and 5 bases from J, leaving 11 bases between. CDR1 is MNHNS, CDR2 SASEGT, per germline. CDR3 in DNA: TGTGCCAGCAGTGAAAGAGGCTGGAGAGATACGCAGTATTTT. This codes for CASSERGWRDTQYF.

The chain links TRBV4-1 to TRBJ1-5; D perhaps matches TRBD1 (5 bases). The germline gives CDR1 MGHRA, CDR2 YSYEKL. V lost 2 bases, J lost 6 bases, and 17 bases lay in between. The CDR3 contains 16 residues. In DNA, the CDR3 is TGCGCCAGCAGCCAAACCCGGGGGGGGTCGGGTCAGCCCCAGCATTTT. It codes for CASSQTRGGSGQPQHF.

This chain connects TRBV6-5 to TRBJ1-2; D unresolved. This CDR3 has 13 residues. The germline CDR1 and CDR2 sequences are MNHEY and SVGAGI. With 10 bases removed from V and 3 bases from J, the gap between germline ends came to 15 bases. This CDR3 is CATSEGSYYGYTF. The CDR3 DNA sequence: TGTGCCACTAGCGAGGGTTCCTACTATGGCTACACCTTC.

V gene TRBV28 combines with J gene TRBJ2-5, with D possibly being TRBD1 (6 bases). V shed 2 bases and J shed 5 bases, with 18 bases lying between them. Germline loops: CDR1 MDHEN, CDR2 SYDVKM. The CDR3 has 16 amino acids. In nucleotides, the CDR3 is TGTGCCAGCAGTTTAGCCGAGGACAGCGTAGGGGAGACCCAGTACTTC. Residues: CASSLAEDSVGETQYF.

On this clone: An end of the junction differs from the germline gene, which may be a read error. The J gene is TRBJ1-6, the V gene TRBV7-9; no clear D. CDR3 size: 12 residues. Germline assignment: CDR1 SEHNR and CDR2 FQNEAQ (reference sequence). The CDR3 loop reads CASSLDNSPLHF. CDR3 in DNA: TGTGCCAGCAGTTTAGATAATTCACCCCTCCACTTT.

This clone was observed a few times. The V call is TRBV13, the J call TRBJ2-1, with 9 bases identical to TRBD2. This CDR3 has 14 amino acids. The V gene's germline CDR1 is PRHDT and CDR2 FYEKMQ (reference sequence). V shed 5 bases and J 7 bases; nucleotides not matched to a gene: 6. The CDR3, as DNA: TGTGCCAGCAGCAGTAGCGGGGGTACAAATGAGCAGTTCTTC. Its translation: CASSSSGGTNEQFF.

This clone was counted a few times. V usage is TRBV30 and J usage is TRBJ2-3; D uncertain. The CDR3 loop spans 12 amino acids. Deletions cut 2 bases from V and 2 bases from J, with 5 bases between. Germline V gene data show CDR1 as GTSNPN and CDR2 as SVGIG (reference sequence). DNA of the CDR3: TGTGCCTGGAGTCCATTCACAGATACGCAGTATTTT. It codes for CAWSPFTDTQYF.